A single sample is the source of the 18 T cell receptor beta chains below, sequenced in a study of blood T cells in healthy people across ages. Together with a sample-barcoded 5' primer, a J-beta primer mix was included in a second PCR lasting about 6 to 11 cycles. TCRdb re-called the 5' RACE reads through MiXCR, storing one row per CDR3 protein. Of approximately 290,000 distinct CDR3 sequences in the sample, roughly 26% were seen once. The sample comprised blood. These receptors came from a woman in her seventies in good health.

In this sample, this clonotype turned up a few times. The chain carries TRBV7-2 and TRBJ2-3, with a possible D match to TRBD1 (6 bases). Germline V gene sequence: CDR1 SGHTA, CDR2 FQGNSA. The CDR3 runs 17 residues. V was trimmed by 0 bases and J by 5 bases, leaving 18 bases between them. CDR3 residues: CASSLAANRLTGDTQYF. DNA for the CDR3: TGTGCCAGCAGCTTAGCTGCCAACCGGTTGACAGGAGATACGCAGTATTTT.

This CDR3 reads CASTERGDTYNEQFF. The CDR3 region has the DNA TGTGCCAGCACCGAAAGAGGGGATACCTACAATGAGCAGTTCTTC. V is TRBV9 and J is TRBJ2-1; D possibly uses TRBD1 or TRBD2 (5 bases each). Germline values: CDR1 SGDLS, CDR2 YYNGEE. The CDR3 length is 15 residues. V was shortened by 6 bases and J by 2 bases, with 15 bases between the two germline ends.

This chain connects TRBV18 to TRBJ2-5; TRBD2 matches at 7 bases. After removal of 3 bases from V and 4 bases from J, the junction contained 8 bases not matched to a gene. Looked up from germline, CDR1 is KGHSH and CDR2 is LQKENI. The CDR3 has 15 amino acids. The CDR3 sequence: CASSPLKRDGETQYF. The CDR3 DNA follows: TGTGCCAGCTCACCCCTTAAGCGGGACGGAGAGACCCAGTACTTC.

This clonotype was seen repeatedly, ten times or more. The chain is built from TRBV10-3 and TRBJ2-1, with 16 nucleotides matching TRBD2. CDR1 and CDR2 from the germline V gene are ENHRY and SYGVKD. Trimming cost V 0 bases and J 13 bases; bases outside gene matches: 3. This CDR3 contains 15 residues. The CDR3 coding sequence is TGTGCCATCAGTGAGTCCGGGACTAGCGGGAGGGATCAGTTCTTC. This translates into CAISESGTSGRDQFF.

The rearrangement links TRBV24-1 to TRBJ2-5; D gene ambiguous. Trimming pared 4 bases from V and 1 base from J, leaving 12 bases between. Germline CDR1 KGHDR, CDR2 SFDVKD. This CDR3 is 15 amino acids long. The CDR3 DNA follows: TGTGCCACCAGTGACCCCTCGACAACCCAAGAGACCCAGTACTTC. The encoded protein is CATSDPSTTQETQYF.

This clonotype was picked up one time. The chain couples TRBV18 to TRBJ2-1, with D hard to call. V was cut by 3 bases and J by 7 bases, with 13 bases left in between. The CDR3 runs 14 residues. The germline gives CDR1 KGHSH, CDR2 LQKENI. This chain's CDR3 is CASSPLGSPNEQFF. The DNA for the CDR3 is TGTGCCAGCTCACCCCTTGGCAGCCCGAATGAGCAGTTCTTC.

The CDR3 here is CAISDTSGVSYNEQFF. The CDR3 DNA reads as TGTGCCATCAGTGATACTAGCGGGGTCTCCTACAATGAGCAGTTCTTC. The V and J genes are TRBV10-3 and TRBJ2-1; TRBD2 matches at 10 bases. V was clipped by 3 bases and J by 0 bases; unmatched bases: 2. The length of the CDR3 is 16 residues. CDR1 is ENHRY and CDR2 is SYGVKD in the germline V gene.

Ten or more counts support this clonotype. V and J are TRBV29-1 and TRBJ2-7; D may match TRBD1 or TRBD2 (5 bases each). Between the trimmed V and J ends, which lost 5 bases and 0 bases, there was a span of 11 bases. The CDR3 has 13 residues. Germline V CDR1 and CDR2: SQVTM, ANQGSEA. The CDR3 is CSVPGASSYEQYF. The CDR3 DNA is TGCAGCGTTCCCGGGGCGAGCTCCTACGAGCAGTACTTC.

This clonotype was seen more than once but under ten times. V is TRBV6-5 and J is TRBJ2-4; D remains ambiguous. The V end was cut by 6 bases, the J end by 1 base, with 19 bases between. CDR3 length equals 17 residues. Germline V gene sequence: CDR1 MNHEY, CDR2 SVGAGI. CDR3 sequence reads: CASRQRASAVAKNIQYF. The CDR3 coding sequence is TGTGCCAGCAGACAAAGAGCTTCTGCGGTTGCCAAAAACATTCAGTACTTC.

In the case of this clonotype: The junction departs from the called germline gene at one end, perhaps through a read error. The rearrangement uses TRBV6-2 or TRBV6-3 and TRBJ2-5; a weak D match, TRBD2 (6 bases). Germline V CDR1 and CDR2: MNHEY, SVGEGT. This CDR3 is 14 amino acids long. CDR3 coding DNA: TGTGCCAGCAATTACCGGGACTCTCAAGAGACCCAGTACTTC. Protein product: CASNYRDSQETQYF.

The chain joins TRBV29-1 to TRBJ2-3; no firm D call. The V end lost 7 bases, the J end lost 1 base, and 12 bases lay between the germline ends. CDR1 SQVTM and CDR2 ANQGSEA come from the germline V gene. This CDR3 region has 13 residues. CDR3 in amino acids: CSAEPSGTDTQYF. CDR3 bases: TGCAGCGCCGAACCGTCGGGCACAGATACGCAGTATTTT.

This clonotype was observed a few times. The chain joins TRBV19 to TRBJ2-5; 9 bases map to TRBD1. The length of the CDR3 is 15 residues. Germline V gives CDR1 LNHDA, CDR2 SQIVND (reference sequence). J lost 2 bases, V lost 6 bases, and 7 bases had no gene match. As DNA, the CDR3 is TGTGCCAGTAGGCCGGGACAGGGCCAGCAAGAGACCCAGTACTTC. Translated: CASRPGQGQQETQYF. Variable domain in full (rest from reference TRBV19 and TRBJ2-5): DGGITQSPKYLFRKEGQNVTLSCEQNLNHDAMYWYRQDPGQGLRLIYYSQIVNDFQKGDIAEGYSVSREKKESFPLTVTSAQKNPTAFYLCASRPGQGQQETQYFGPGTRLLVL.

This clonotype was recorded a few times. This chain links TRBV7-3 with TRBJ2-1; TRBD1 is a possible D gene (7 bases). Per germline, CDR1 SGHTA and CDR2 FQGTGA. This CDR3 spans 16 amino acids. V was cut by 2 bases and J by 1 base, with 12 bases left in between. The CDR3 coding sequence is TGTGCCAGCAGCTTACACCAGGGGGGTTCCTACAATGAGCAGTTCTTC. Its translation is CASSLHQGGSYNEQFF.

This clonotype was seen a handful of times. V and J are TRBV20-1 and TRBJ2-7; 11 bases agree with TRBD1. The V and J ends lost 3 bases and 1 base, in that order; junction bases with no gene match: 5. The CDR3 length is 15 residues. In germline, CDR1 is DFQATT, CDR2 SNEGSKA (reference sequence). The CDR3 nucleotides read TGCAGTGCTAGTTTGGGGACAGGGGGATCCTACGAGCAGTACTTC. Residues: CSASLGTGGSYEQYF.

The chain has TRBV28 and TRBJ2-7; 10 bases map to TRBD1. Per germline, CDR1 MDHEN and CDR2 SYDVKM. The CDR3 length is 14 residues. V trimming: 5 bases; J trimming: 4 bases; junction bases outside the gene matches: 5. The CDR3 sequence: CASSRQGAGYEQYF. DNA for the CDR3: TGTGCCAGCAGTCGACAGGGGGCGGGGTACGAGCAGTACTTC.

This clonotype was detected only a few times. Germline is not matched at one junction end, which may reflect a read error. The chain is built from TRBV3-1 and TRBJ2-5, with TRBD2 matching over 11 bases. The last part of the DNA fits TRBJ2-1 better; the J call may be wrong. Per the germline V gene, CDR1 is LGHDT and CDR2 is YNNKEL (reference sequence). CDR3 size: 18 residues. CDR3 sequence reads: CAGSLGLAGGPRDNEQFF. CDR3 bases: TGTGCCGGCAGCCTGGGATTAGCGGGAGGGCCCAGGGACAATGAGCAGTTCTTC.

V and J are TRBV20-1 and TRBJ2-5; no reliable D call. Germline loops: CDR1 DFQATT, CDR2 SNEGSKA (reference sequence). The CDR3 sequence is 10 residues long. Trimming shortened V by 4 bases and J by 3 bases, and 3 bases separated the two germline ends. The CDR3 region has the DNA TGCAGTGCTAAGGAAGAGACCCAGTACTTC. It translates to CSAKEETQYF.

The table lists this clonotype with a few counts. This rearrangement joins TRBV28 to TRBJ2-5; TRBD1 aligns across 8 bases. The CDR3 loop spans 15 amino acids. Trimming removed 5 bases from V and 2 bases from J; junction bases left unmatched: 7. Per germline, CDR1 MDHEN and CDR2 SYDVKM. CDR3: CASSPQGVRQETQYF. The CDR3 nucleotides read TGTGCCAGCAGTCCACAGGGGGTGAGGCAAGAGACCCAGTACTTC.